A single sample is the source of the 16 T cell receptor beta chains below, sequenced in a study of T cell responses to AZD1222 COVID-19 vaccine. Measured with immunoSEQ multiplex PCR; TCRdb has only the in-frame clones, and not every one. Here the sample spans approximately 190,000 clones, 75% to 90% being singletons. The sequencing here drew on peripheral blood, taken on day 0 of MenACWY control vaccination. These receptors were obtained from an adult in good health.

The rearrangement uses TRBV24-1 and TRBJ2-2, with 7 bases identical to TRBD2. Per germline, CDR1 KGHDR and CDR2 SFDVKD. The CDR3 has 16 residues. V lost 3 bases to trimming and J lost 4 bases; unmatched junction nucleotides: 7. Written as DNA, the CDR3 is TGTGCCACCAGTGATCCTAGCGGAGCGGGCACCGGGGAGCTGTTTTTT. Translated, it gives CATSDPSGAGTGELFF.

The chain recombines TRBV14 with TRBJ2-7, with TRBD1 as a possible D gene (6 bases). This CDR3 comprises 14 residues. V lost 4 bases and J lost 2, with 12 bases in between. The germline V gene has CDR1 SGHDN and CDR2 FVKESK. DNA for the CDR3: TGTGCCAGCAGCCTGGGTCAGGGGACCTACGAGCAGTACTTC. It codes for CASSLGQGTYEQYF.

The rearrangement links TRBV3-1 (or the pseudogene TRBV3-2) to TRBJ2-3; 9 bases line up with TRBD1. Germline V gene data show CDR1 as LGHDT and CDR2 as YNNKEL (reference sequence). The V segment lost 1 base and the J segment 3 bases; nucleotides outside the gene matches: 8. The CDR3 runs 17 residues. DNA for the CDR3: TGTGCCAGCAGCCAAGTCACTCGGGACAGGGAAACAGATACGCAGTATTTT. As protein: CASSQVTRDRETDTQYF.

This CDR3 reads CASSLGQGQYNEQFF. The CDR3 DNA reads TGTGCCAGCAGCTTAGGACAGGGTCAGTACAATGAGCAGTTCTTC. The rearrangement joins TRBV11-3 to TRBJ2-1, with TRBD1 identical over 7 bases. Trimming removed 1 base from V and 4 bases from J; junction bases left unmatched: 4. The CDR3 totals 15 residues. Germline CDR1 is SGHNT and CDR2 is YENEEA.

The chain carries TRBV3-1 (or the pseudogene TRBV3-2) and TRBJ1-3; D is unresolved. Germline V gene data show CDR1 as LGHDT and CDR2 as YNNKEL (reference sequence). With 0 bases removed from V and 0 bases from J, the gap between germline ends came to 15 bases. The CDR3 spans 18 residues. The CDR3 sequence: CASSQEEGRPSSGNTIYF. CDR3 bases: TGTGCCAGCAGCCAAGAAGAAGGACGGCCGAGCTCTGGAAACACCATATATTTT.

The chain couples TRBV6-1 to TRBJ2-7; unclear D gene. CDR3 length equals 15 residues. The V end was cut by 0 bases, the J end by 3 bases, with 12 bases between. The V gene's germline CDR1 is MNHNS and CDR2 SASEGT. CDR3 coding DNA: TGTGCCAGCAGTGAAGCGCAGCCAGGAGTCTACGAGCAGTACTTC. Amino acid sequence: CASSEAQPGVYEQYF.

The chain employs TRBV18 and TRBJ2-7; D not certain. The V gene's germline CDR1 is KGHSH and CDR2 LQKENI. The length of the CDR3 is 14 residues. V shed 2 bases and J shed 0 bases, with 8 bases lying between them. This chain's CDR3 is CASSPDPGSYEQYF. CDR3 DNA: TGTGCCAGCTCACCAGACCCCGGCTCCTACGAGCAGTACTTC.

Note on this clone: Other DNA variants within this sample encode the same CDR3. This chain links TRBV9 with TRBJ1-1, with D perhaps TRBD1 (6 bases). The CDR3 extends over 13 amino acids. The V end lost 0 bases, the J end lost 4 bases, and 7 bases lay between the germline ends. CDR1 is SGDLS and CDR2 is YYNGEE in the germline V gene. The CDR3 is CASSVGGATEAFF. CDR3 sequence (DNA): TGTGCCAGCAGCGTAGGGGGGGCCACTGAAGCTTTCTTT.

This chain links TRBV5-1 with TRBJ2-7; TRBD2 agrees at 9 bases. The CDR3 spans 15 residues. Trimming removed 0 bases from V and 2 bases from J; junction bases left unmatched: 3. Germline V gene data show CDR1 as SGHRS and CDR2 as YFSETQ. This CDR3 reads CASSLGSSGTYEQYF. The CDR3 nucleotides are TGCGCCAGCAGCTTGGGATCTAGCGGGACCTACGAGCAGTACTTC.

The chain uses TRBV7-9 and TRBJ2-1, with 9 bases aligning to TRBD2. The germline V gene encodes CDR1 SEHNR and CDR2 FQNEAQ (reference sequence). V shed 1 base and J 1 base; nucleotides not matched to a gene: 8. CDR3 length: 18 residues. The DNA for the CDR3 is TGTGCCAGCAGCTTAGTTGGTAGCGGGAGAAGGTCCTACAATGAGCAGTTCTTC. Residues: CASSLVGSGRRSYNEQFF.

The chain is built from TRBV5-4 and TRBJ1-2; 7 bases match TRBD1. Trimming at V came to 2 bases and at J to 8 bases, leaving 6 bases not matched to a gene. This CDR3 is built from 13 residues. Germline V lookup: CDR1 SGHNT, CDR2 YYREEE (reference sequence). The CDR3 DNA follows: TGTGCCAGCAGCTTCGGGAGGGGGCAAGGCTACACCTTC. It specifies CASSFGRGQGYTF.

The chain employs TRBV28 and TRBJ2-7; 7 positions agree with TRBD1. The germline gives CDR1 MDHEN, CDR2 SYDVKM. V was pared by 5 bases and J by 9 bases, with 13 bases of the junction left unmatched. CDR3 length: 14 amino acids. In DNA, the CDR3 is TGTGCCAGCAGTCTAAGAACAGGGGAGAGAGTGCAGTACTTC. Residues: CASSLRTGERVQYF.

CDR3 residues: CASSYLAGGLETQYF. CDR3 DNA: TGTGCCAGCAGTTACTTAGCGGGGGGGCTGGAGACCCAGTACTTC. The V and J genes are TRBV6-5 and TRBJ2-5; 11 nucleotides align to TRBD2. J was trimmed by 5 bases and V by 1 base; bases with no gene match: 3. Per the germline V gene, CDR1 is MNHEY and CDR2 is SVGAGI. CDR3 length equals 15 residues.

The chain combines TRBV6-5 with TRBJ2-5; 8 bases agree with TRBD2. The CDR3 sequence is 15 residues long. Trimming removed 8 bases from V and 3 bases from J; junction bases left unmatched: 11. CDR1 is MNHEY, CDR2 SVGAGI, per germline. CDR3 nucleotides: TGTGCCAGCGAGTATTCTAGCGGGTTTAAAGAGACCCAGTACTTC. Translation: CASEYSSGFKETQYF.

CDR3 amino acids: CASSITGADYGYTF. The CDR3 DNA reads as TGTGCCAGTAGTATTACGGGGGCAGACTATGGCTACACCTTC. The chain carries TRBV19 and TRBJ1-2, with D maybe TRBD1 (6 bases). The CDR3 is made up of 14 amino acids. V was cut by 3 bases and J by 3 bases, with 11 bases left in between. Per the germline V gene, CDR1 is LNHDA and CDR2 is SQIVND (reference sequence).

V is TRBV12-3 or TRBV12-4 and J is TRBJ2-1; TRBD2 is a possible D gene (6 bases). Trimming took 3 bases from V and 10 from J, leaving 13 bases between them. The CDR3 runs to 13 residues. CDR3: CASSFGGAGEQFF. The CDR3 DNA sequence: TGTGCCAGCAGTTTCGGAGGGGCCGGAGAGCAGTTCTTC.